The clone carrying this TCR beta chain was detected only a few times. The repertoire was sequenced with immunoSEQ multiplex PCR; TCRdb's copy has only in-frame clones and lacks some. The sample gives millions of clones, approximately 92% of which show up once; around 0.15% is in the top ten. The CDR3 spans 15 residues. Between the trimmed V and J ends, which lost 5 bases and 0 bases, there was a span of 11 bases. Germline assignment: CDR1 SNHLY and CDR2 FYNNEI. This entry is derived from a study of shared clonotypes between healthy human individuals. The sample consisted of naive CD4+ T cells sorted from blood. The subset: CD45RA+ positively selected. The receptor was derived from a man between 18 and 29 years old in good health. This chain joins TRBV2 and TRBJ1-3, with a possible D match to TRBD1 (6 bases). The CDR3 DNA is TGTGCCAGCAGTCCAAACAGGGTCTCTGGAAACACCATATATTTT. Its protein product is CASSPNRVSGNTIYF.